A single sample gave rise to the 21 T cell receptor beta chains below, sequenced in a study of T cell responses to AZD1222 COVID-19 vaccine listed by TCRdb under 2021. This sample's time point label indicates: baseline before first vaccination. The receptor library was made with the immunoSEQ multiplex PCR assay. TCRdb limited this immuneACCESS table to in-frame rearrangements with V and J called. A share of clones is missing; checked studies link under half to unresolved V genes, and the rest is unexplained. This sample comprises 90,000 to 100,000 clones, about 89% of them detected only once. About 7.8% of the sample lies in the top ten. This specimen consisted of peripheral blood, obtained on day 0 of AZD1222 vaccination. These receptors came from an adult in good health.

The chain combines TRBV9 with TRBJ2-1, with 9 bases fitting TRBD2. Germline V gene data show CDR1 as SGDLS and CDR2 as YYNGEE. The CDR3 sequence is 16 residues long. V lost 2 bases and J lost 6; bases outside the gene matches: 9. The CDR3 region is CASSVRTSDLFNEQFF. CDR3 sequence (DNA): TGTGCCAGCAGCGTCCGGACTAGCGATTTGTTCAATGAGCAGTTCTTC.

This clone appeared a single time. The chain is built from TRBV6-5 and TRBJ1-1, with 7 bases identical to TRBD1. The CDR3 runs to 13 residues. Germline-derived CDR1 and CDR2 are MNHEY and SVGAGI. V shed 4 bases, J shed 6 bases, and the junction held 5 bases outside the gene matches. CDR3 in DNA: TGTGCCAGCAGTTGGGGCGACAGGGCTGAAGCTTTCTTT. This sequence encodes CASSWGDRAEAFF.

The chain joins TRBV5-1 to TRBJ1-1; maybe TRBD1 (5 bases). Between the trimmed V and J ends, which lost 4 bases and 6 bases, there was a span of 13 bases. The CDR3 consists of 13 residues. Germline V gene sequence: CDR1 SGHRS, CDR2 YFSETQ. The CDR3: CASSMQGLAEAFF. As DNA, the CDR3 is TGCGCCAGCAGCATGCAGGGTTTGGCTGAAGCTTTCTTT.

This sequence joins TRBV10-3 and TRBJ1-1; D is unresolved. The CDR3 loop spans 15 amino acids. Per germline, CDR1 ENHRY and CDR2 SYGVKD. V lost 6 bases, J lost 2 bases, and 16 bases lay in between. Here the CDR3 DNA reads TGTGCCATCAGGAAGGGAGAGGTTACCAACACTGAAGCTTTCTTT. This translates into CAIRKGEVTNTEAFF.

The rearrangement uses TRBV27 and TRBJ2-7, with a possible D match to TRBD1 (6 bases). The CDR3 covers 13 residues. Trimming pared 5 bases from V and 3 bases from J, leaving 11 bases between. CDR1 is MNHEY, CDR2 SMNVEV, per germline (reference sequence). CDR3 coding DNA: TGTGCCAGCAGTAGGTGGGGGCTCTACGAGCAGTACTTC. It encodes CASSRWGLYEQYF.

This sequence joins TRBV19 and TRBJ1-3; D not certain. With 0 bases removed from V and 0 bases from J, the gap between germline ends came to 6 bases. Per the germline V gene, CDR1 is LNHDA and CDR2 is SQIVND (reference sequence). This CDR3 spans 15 amino acids. CDR3 nucleotide sequence: TGTGCCAGTAGTATAGATGTGGTCTCTGGAAACACCATATATTTT. This codes for CASSIDVVSGNTIYF.

The CDR3 loop reads CASSPAGMNTEAFF. For the CDR3, the DNA is TGTGCCAGCTCACCTGCAGGCATGAACACTGAAGCTTTCTTT. The chain recombines TRBV18 with TRBJ1-1; no reliable D call. The CDR3 extends over 14 amino acids. The V end was cut by 3 bases, the J end by 0 bases, with 8 bases between. Per the germline V gene, CDR1 is KGHSH and CDR2 is LQKENI.

The V gene is TRBV19, the J gene TRBJ2-4, with D hard to call. Germline assignment: CDR1 LNHDA and CDR2 SQIVND (reference sequence). V shed 3 bases and J shed 0 bases, with 12 bases lying between them. This CDR3 has 16 residues. The CDR3: CASSITDYGAKNIQYF. For the CDR3, the DNA is TGTGCCAGTAGTATTACCGATTACGGAGCCAAAAACATTCAGTACTTC. Full variable domain (outside the CDR3, taken from reference TRBV19 and TRBJ2-4): DGGITQSPKYLFRKEGQNVTLSCEQNLNHDAMYWYRQDPGQGLRLIYYSQIVNDFQKGDIAEGYSVSREKKESFPLTVTSAQKNPTAFYLCASSITDYGAKNIQYFGAGTRLSVL.

This clone was seen once. The V and J genes are TRBV5-1 and TRBJ1-6, with no clear D. This CDR3 comprises 13 residues. Per the germline V gene, CDR1 is SGHRS and CDR2 is YFSETQ. Trimming took off 4 bases at V and 9 bases at J, with 11 bases between the two ends. CDR3 amino acids: CASSEGNGSPLHF. The DNA for the CDR3 is TGCGCCAGCAGCGAGGGTAACGGTTCACCCCTCCACTTT.

The genes are TRBV5-5 and TRBJ1-2; the D gene is possibly TRBD1 (5 bases). Trimming shortened V by 0 bases and J by 8 bases, and 14 bases separated the two germline ends. This CDR3 region has 14 residues. Germline CDR1 is SGHKS and CDR2 is YYEKEE (reference sequence). The CDR3 loop reads CASSLDDRGRGYTF. The CDR3 bases are TGTGCCAGCAGCTTGGACGACAGAGGTCGGGGCTACACCTTC.

The chain carries TRBV4-2 and TRBJ2-3; 7 bases align to TRBD2. Germline-derived CDR1 and CDR2 are LGHNA and YNFKEQ. The CDR3 has 15 amino acids. V shed 3 bases and J 1 base; nucleotides not matched to a gene: 4. The CDR3 loop reads CASSHPSGGTDTQYF. The CDR3, as DNA: TGTGCCAGCAGCCACCCCAGCGGGGGCACAGATACGCAGTATTTT.

CDR3 nucleotide sequence: TGTGCCAGCAGCCAAGATGAGGGACAGGACTATGGCTACACCTTC. It codes for CASSQDEGQDYGYTF. The chain has TRBV3-1 (or the pseudogene TRBV3-2) and TRBJ1-2, with 8 bases that match TRBD1. CDR3 length equals 15 residues. Per the germline V gene, CDR1 is LGHDT and CDR2 is YNNKEL (reference sequence). The V and J ends lost 0 bases and 3 bases, in that order; junction bases with no gene match: 3.

J is TRBJ1-3 and V is TRBV5-1; D remains unclear. The CDR3 is made up of 14 amino acids. Germline lookup yields CDR1 SGHRS and CDR2 YFSETQ. Between the trimmed V and J ends, which lost 1 base and 0 bases, there was a span of 5 bases. The CDR3 DNA sequence: TGCGCCAGCAGCTTGACAGCCTCTGGAAACACCATATATTTT. It codes for CASSLTASGNTIYF.

The chain employs TRBV5-1 and TRBJ2-7; possible D gene TRBD1, 6 bases. V was clipped by 0 bases and J by 2 bases, with 12 bases between them. Germline CDR1 SGHRS, CDR2 YFSETQ. This CDR3 comprises 15 residues. The CDR3 protein is CASSLGTVGTYEQYF. CDR3 DNA sequence: TGCGCCAGCAGCTTGGGGACAGTCGGTACCTACGAGCAGTACTTC.

J is TRBJ2-2 and V is TRBV5-1, with TRBD2 matching over 9 bases. Germline lookup yields CDR1 SGHRS and CDR2 YFSETQ. The ends lost 1 base at V and 7 bases at J; junction bases unmatched: 17. The CDR3 is 19 amino acids. The CDR3 DNA reads TGCGCCAGCAGCTTGTCTGTGTTCTTTAGCGGGGGTTTCGGCGGGGAGCTGTTTTTT. Its translation is CASSLSVFFSGGFGGELFF.

The V and J genes are TRBV12-3 or TRBV12-4 and TRBJ1-3, with D unclear. CDR3 length equals 11 residues. V was shortened by 5 bases and J by 9 bases, with 8 bases between the two germline ends. In DNA, the CDR3 is TGTGCCAGCAGTCCTCGCGGCACCATATATTTT. This codes for CASSPRGTIYF.

This chain connects TRBV19 to TRBJ2-1, with TRBD2 identical over 7 bases. Germline values: CDR1 LNHDA, CDR2 SQIVND (reference sequence). V trimming: 9 bases; J trimming: 5 bases; junction bases outside the gene matches: 19. The CDR3 is 17 amino acids. This CDR3 reads CASAAMWGGGPDNEQFF. The DNA for the CDR3 is TGTGCCAGCGCCGCTATGTGGGGGGGAGGGCCCGACAATGAGCAGTTCTTC.

V is TRBV5-4 and J is TRBJ2-1; TRBD2 agrees at 7 bases. CDR1 and CDR2 (germline): SGHNT, YYREEE (reference sequence). J was trimmed by 3 bases and V by 4 bases; bases with no gene match: 7. The CDR3 covers 15 residues. DNA for the CDR3: TGTGCCAGCAGCAGGGAGGGTTTAGGCTACAATGAGCAGTTCTTC. Its translation: CASSREGLGYNEQFF.

The chain carries TRBV6-2 or TRBV6-3 and TRBJ2-3, with TRBD2 matching over 10 bases. Germline CDR1 reads MNHEY; CDR2 reads SVGEGT. The CDR3 covers 16 residues. V shed 5 bases, J shed 4 bases, and the junction held 9 bases outside the gene matches. The CDR3 bases are TGTGCCAGCAGTCACCCCAGCGGGGGGGCGTCAGATACGCAGTATTTT. This sequence encodes CASSHPSGGASDTQYF.

Here the CDR3 reads CASSLGQGNGYTF. The CDR3 DNA reads TGCGCCAGCAGCTTGGGACAGGGGAATGGCTACACCTTC. The rearrangement joins TRBV5-1 to TRBJ1-2; 8 bases fit TRBD1. This CDR3 has 13 residues. J was trimmed by 6 bases and V by 0 bases; bases with no gene match: 1. The V gene's germline CDR1 is SGHRS and CDR2 YFSETQ.

The chain employs TRBV7-9 and TRBJ2-5; TRBD2 agrees at 10 bases. V was clipped by 5 bases and J by 2 bases; unmatched bases: 5. In germline, CDR1 is SEHNR, CDR2 FQNEAQ (reference sequence). The CDR3 sequence is 15 residues long. The CDR3 is CASSPLAGRQETQYF. CDR3 sequence (DNA): TGTGCCAGCAGCCCACTAGCGGGGAGACAAGAGACCCAGTACTTC.